This passage covers 27 T cell receptor beta chains from one sample sequenced in a study of blood T cell repertoires in COVID-19. Clones were sequenced by immunoSEQ multiplex PCR, and TCRdb holds only the in-frame ones, with some missing. The sample consists of about 190,000 clones, about three quarters of them appearing once. The source material was peripheral blood. Receptors originate from an elderly woman with COVID-19, enrolled during active disease.

This sequence joins TRBV4-2 and TRBJ1-3; 8 bases are a match to TRBD1. This CDR3 comprises 15 residues. Per the germline V gene, CDR1 is LGHNA and CDR2 is YNFKEQ. The ends lost 3 bases at V and 1 base at J; junction bases unmatched: 2. As DNA, the CDR3 is TGTGCCAGCAGCCATGGGACAGGTTCTGGAAACACCATATATTTT. The encoded protein is CASSHGTGSGNTIYF.

This chain uses TRBV6-5 with TRBJ2-2; 9 bases fit TRBD2. Germline V lookup: CDR1 MNHEY, CDR2 SVGAGI. The CDR3 is made up of 15 amino acids. The trim removed 8 bases at V and 7 bases at J, leaving 11 bases unmatched. The CDR3 nucleotides read TGTGCCAGCCAAGTCTTTAGCGGGGGACACGGGGAGCTGTTTTTT. Translated: CASQVFSGGHGELFF.

This clone was picked up many times. J is TRBJ2-3 and V is TRBV28; D is undetermined. The CDR3 extends over 13 amino acids. Deletions cut 2 bases from V and 6 bases from J, with 9 bases between. Germline CDR1 and CDR2: MDHEN and SYDVKM. The CDR3, as DNA: TGTGCCAGCAGTTTAACCGCAGTGGATACGCAGTATTTT. It yields the protein CASSLTAVDTQYF.

The V and J genes are TRBV5-1 and TRBJ1-5; tentative D call: TRBD1 (6 bases). Per the germline V gene, CDR1 is SGHRS and CDR2 is YFSETQ. The CDR3 contains 15 residues. V was clipped by 4 bases and J by 2 bases, with 13 bases between them. CDR3 in DNA: TGCGCCAGCAGCATCGGGACAACGCGCAATCAGCCCCAGCATTTT. Translating it yields CASSIGTTRNQPQHF. The variable domain in full, completed from reference TRBV5-1 and TRBJ1-5, reads KAGVTQTPRYLIKTRGQQVTLSCSPISGHRSVSWYQQTPGQGLQFLFEYFSETQRNKGNFPGRFSGRQFSNSRSEMNVSTLELGDSALYLCASSIGTTRNQPQHFGDGTRLSIL.

This clone was seen only a few times. The genes are TRBV7-9 and TRBJ1-1; 8 nucleotides line up with TRBD1. The CDR3 is 16 residues long. Per the germline V gene, CDR1 is SEHNR and CDR2 is FQNEAQ (reference sequence). V lost 5 bases to trimming and J lost 10 bases; unmatched junction nucleotides: 18. The CDR3 here is CASSPHYDRGREGAFF. The CDR3 DNA is TGTGCCAGCAGCCCTCATTATGACAGGGGCCGGGAAGGAGCTTTCTTT.

This clone has only a few counts. This chain links TRBV10-1 with TRBJ1-2, with a tentative D call TRBD1 (5 bases). The CDR3 has 15 amino acids. Germline CDR1 reads WNHNN; CDR2 reads SYGVQD (reference sequence). Trimming took off 2 bases at V and 4 bases at J, with 14 bases between the two ends. The CDR3 DNA sequence: TGCGCCAGCAGTGAGACCAGGGCGGTAAGCTATGGCTACACCTTC. It is translated as CASSETRAVSYGYTF.

The rearrangement joins TRBV6-5 to TRBJ2-5; TRBD2 matches at 8 bases. The CDR3 has 16 residues. Germline-derived CDR1 and CDR2 are MNHEY and SVGAGI. V shed 0 bases, J shed 2 bases, and the junction held 5 bases outside the gene matches. The CDR3 DNA reads as TGTGCCAGCAGTTACTCATCAGCGGGGGTACAAGAGACCCAGTACTTC. It is translated as CASSYSSAGVQETQYF.

V is TRBV10-1 and J is TRBJ2-2; 9 bases agree with TRBD2. Germline CDR1 is WNHNN and CDR2 is SYGVQD (reference sequence). The CDR3 contains 14 residues. J gave up 5 bases and V 8 bases, and 6 bases lay outside the gene matches. Here the CDR3 reads CASPAGGGTGELFF. The CDR3 DNA follows: TGCGCCAGCCCTGCGGGGGGGGGAACCGGGGAGCTGTTTTTT.

V usage is TRBV6-5 and J usage is TRBJ1-2; D unresolved. The V gene's germline CDR1 is MNHEY and CDR2 SVGAGI. The CDR3 sequence is 13 residues long. V was trimmed by 2 bases and J by 2 bases, leaving 6 bases between them. CDR3 DNA sequence: TGTGCCAGCAGTTACGAACGGAACTATGGCTACACCTTC. Amino acid sequence: CASSYERNYGYTF.

V usage is TRBV6-5 and J usage is TRBJ1-6; D is unclear. Per germline, CDR1 MNHEY and CDR2 SVGAGI. There are 16 residues in the CDR3. Trimming took off 0 bases at V and 0 bases at J, with 6 bases between the two ends. The CDR3: CASSYSGGSYNSPLHF. The DNA for the CDR3 is TGTGCCAGCAGTTACTCGGGAGGCTCCTATAATTCACCCCTCCACTTT.

The chain employs TRBV5-4 and TRBJ2-7, with D uncertain. Germline CDR1 is SGHNT and CDR2 is YYREEE (reference sequence). Deletions cut 2 bases from V and 3 bases from J, with 12 bases between. The CDR3 spans 14 residues. CDR3 protein: CASSFGLGIYEQYF. Written as DNA, the CDR3 is TGTGCCAGCAGCTTCGGATTGGGCATCTACGAGCAGTACTTC. The full variable domain, rest sourced from reference TRBV5-4 and TRBJ2-7, is ETGVTQSPTHLIKTRGQQVTLRCSSQSGHNTVSWYQQALGQGPQFIFQYYREEENGRGNFPPRFSGLQFPNYSSELNVNALELDDSALYLCASSFGLGIYEQYFGPGTRLTVT.

This clone was picked up one time. The DNA of the CDR3 is TGTGCCAGCTCAGCACAGAGTAGTAATGAAAAACTGTTTTTT. Translated: CASSAQSSNEKLFF. V usage is TRBV18 and J usage is TRBJ1-4; D unclear. Trimming pared 5 bases from V and 4 bases from J, leaving 11 bases between. Germline V gene data show CDR1 as KGHSH and CDR2 as LQKENI. The CDR3 totals 14 residues. The whole variable domain, filled in from reference TRBV18 and TRBJ1-4, reads NAGVMQNPRHLVRRRGQEARLRCSPMKGHSHVYWYRQLPEEGLKFMVYLQKENIIDESGMPKERFSAEFPKEGPSILRIQQVVRGDSAAYFCASSAQSSNEKLFFGSGTQLSVL.

The genes are TRBV15 and TRBJ2-1; 8 bases agree with TRBD2. This CDR3 has 14 amino acids. V lost 3 bases and J lost 4; bases outside the gene matches: 2. Germline CDR1 is LNHNV and CDR2 is YYDKDF (reference sequence). The CDR3 DNA reads as TGTGCCACCAGCAGGACTAGCGTTTACAATGAGCAGTTCTTC. As protein: CATSRTSVYNEQFF.

The chain is built from TRBV5-1 and TRBJ2-1, with D perhaps matching TRBD2 (5 bases). The CDR3 runs 15 residues. Germline loops: CDR1 SGHRS, CDR2 YFSETQ. V gave up 1 base and J gave up 4 bases, with 12 bases separating them. The CDR3 region is CASSLLGVKYNEQFF. CDR3 nucleotides: TGCGCCAGCAGCTTGTTGGGAGTGAAATACAATGAGCAGTTCTTC.

This chain uses TRBV7-6 with TRBJ2-5; 7 bases align to TRBD2. This CDR3 is built from 16 residues. J gave up 3 bases and V 2 bases, and 9 bases lay outside the gene matches. Germline V gene data show CDR1 as SGHVS and CDR2 as FNYEAQ. In DNA form, the CDR3 reads TGTGCCAGCAGCTTACCCCTCTCGGCGGGGGAAGAGACCCAGTACTTC. Translating it yields CASSLPLSAGEETQYF. Full variable domain (remainder filled in from reference TRBV7-6 and TRBJ2-5): GAGVSQSPRYKVTKRGQDVALRCDPISGHVSLYWYRQALGQGPEFLTYFNYEAQQDKSGLPNDRFSAERPEGSISTLTIQRTEQRDSAMYRCASSLPLSAGEETQYFGPGTRLLVL.

The chain joins TRBV4-1 to TRBJ2-7, with 8 nucleotides matching TRBD1. The germline gives CDR1 MGHRA, CDR2 YSYEKL. V trimming: 0 bases; J trimming: 4 bases; junction bases outside the gene matches: 8. CDR3 length: 16 amino acids. CDR3 in amino acids: CASSQEFSGGEYEQYF. In DNA, the CDR3 is TGCGCCAGCAGCCAAGAATTCTCAGGGGGCGAGTACGAGCAGTACTTC.

This clone appeared a few times. The V and J genes are TRBV7-9 and TRBJ2-1; TRBD2 aligns across 11 bases. The junction had 9 bases not matched to a gene; V was cut back by 4 bases and J by 7 bases. CDR3 length equals 16 residues. The germline CDR1 and CDR2 sequences are SEHNR and FQNEAQ (reference sequence). CDR3: CASSSHLAGGRNEQFF. DNA of the CDR3: TGTGCCAGCAGCTCCCATTTAGCGGGGGGGCGTAATGAGCAGTTCTTC. Based on the CDR3 plus reference TRBV7-9 and TRBJ2-1, the full variable domain is DTGVSQNPRHKITKRGQNVTFRCDPISEHNRLYWYRQTLGQGPEFLTYFQNEAQLEKSRLLSDRFSAERPKGSFSTLEIQRTEQGDSAMYLCASSSHLAGGRNEQFFGPGTRLTVL.

The chain uses TRBV10-3 and TRBJ2-5; 12 nucleotides align to TRBD1. The CDR3 has 16 residues. Losses at the gene ends were 6 bases for V and 4 bases for J; bases not matched to a gene: 9. Per the germline V gene, CDR1 is ENHRY and CDR2 is SYGVKD. The CDR3 sequence is CAISSEGQGARETQYF. The CDR3 DNA is TGTGCCATCAGCTCTGAGGGACAGGGGGCTAGAGAGACCCAGTACTTC.

This chain joins TRBV4-2 and TRBJ2-3, with TRBD2 identical over 13 bases. Losses at the gene ends were 1 base for V and 1 base for J; bases not matched to a gene: 2. The CDR3 consists of 17 residues. Per the germline V gene, CDR1 is LGHNA and CDR2 is YNFKEQ. The CDR3 region is CASSQGTSGGGTDTQYF. The CDR3, as DNA: TGTGCCAGCAGCCAAGGAACTAGCGGGGGGGGCACAGATACGCAGTATTTT.

This chain connects TRBV5-5 to TRBJ2-2; possible D gene TRBD2, 6 bases. With 0 bases removed from V and 4 bases from J, the gap between germline ends came to 13 bases. CDR3 length: 16 amino acids. Germline loops: CDR1 SGHKS, CDR2 YYEKEE (reference sequence). The CDR3 loop reads CASSLGARDSTGELFF. CDR3 nucleotide sequence: TGTGCCAGCAGCTTGGGCGCCAGGGACTCCACCGGGGAGCTGTTTTTT.

The chain is built from TRBV11-2 and TRBJ2-5, with D perhaps matching TRBD2 (6 bases). This CDR3 spans 14 amino acids. Trimming stripped 1 base from V and 3 bases from J, with 9 bases between. The germline gives CDR1 SGHAT, CDR2 FQNNGV. DNA of the CDR3: TGTGCCAGCAGCTTAGTGGCTAGCGAAGAGACCCAGTACTTC. It encodes CASSLVASEETQYF.

The J gene is TRBJ2-1, the V gene TRBV12-3 or TRBV12-4; D unresolved. Trimming removed 3 bases at V and 9 bases at J, with 12 bases between. This CDR3 has 13 amino acids. This CDR3 reads CASSFGSYGEQFF. The CDR3 bases are TGTGCCAGCAGTTTCGGTAGCTATGGTGAGCAGTTCTTC.

V usage is TRBV19 and J usage is TRBJ1-1; maybe TRBD1 (5 bases). Trimming pared 2 bases from V and 4 bases from J, leaving 14 bases between. From germline, CDR1 is LNHDA and CDR2 SQIVND (reference sequence). This CDR3 region has 15 residues. Here the CDR3 reads CASSISAGGITEAFF. Here the CDR3 DNA reads TGTGCCAGTAGTATAAGTGCGGGGGGTATCACTGAAGCTTTCTTT.

The chain couples TRBV7-9 to TRBJ2-1; D is perhaps TRBD1 (6 bases). This CDR3 region has 15 residues. Germline values: CDR1 SEHNR, CDR2 FQNEAQ (reference sequence). Trimming shortened V by 3 bases and J by 2 bases, and 11 bases separated the two germline ends. The CDR3 region is CASSLQGPTYNEQFF. The DNA for the CDR3 is TGTGCCAGCAGCTTGCAGGGGCCTACCTACAATGAGCAGTTCTTC.

The chain recombines TRBV4-3 with TRBJ1-3, with D unclear. V was trimmed by 0 bases and J by 0 bases, leaving 12 bases between them. The CDR3 consists of 17 residues. Germline V gene lookup returns CDR1 LGHNA and CDR2 YSLEER. CDR3 residues: CASSQDPTWSSGNTIYF. CDR3 coding DNA: TGCGCCAGCAGCCAAGATCCCACTTGGAGCTCTGGAAACACCATATATTTT.

The chain employs TRBV6-6 and TRBJ1-5; 9 bases agree with TRBD1. The J segment lost 4 bases and the V segment lost 5 bases, leaving 9 bases of the junction unmatched. The germline CDR1 and CDR2 sequences are MNHNY and SVGAGI (reference sequence). CDR3 size: 16 residues. DNA of the CDR3: TGTGCCAGCAGTCCCCGGAGGACAGGGGTTAATCAGCCCCAGCATTTT. This translates into CASSPRRTGVNQPQHF.

This chain links TRBV28 with TRBJ2-7; D perhaps matches TRBD2 (5 bases). Germline V lookup: CDR1 MDHEN, CDR2 SYDVKM. Between the trimmed V and J ends, which lost 6 bases and 7 bases, there was a span of 22 bases. CDR3 length equals 15 residues. The CDR3 bases are TGTGCCAGCAGCCGGACGCCTGACAACCAGCGGGAGCAGTACTTC. Its protein is CASSRTPDNQREQYF.